These 13 T cell receptor beta chains were sequenced from one sample in a study of blood T cells in healthy people across ages. Primers used in a second PCR of roughly 6 to 11 cycles were a sample-barcoded 5' primer and a J-beta primer mix. TCRdb ran MiXCR on the 5' RACE reads and lists one entry per CDR3 protein. The sample includes roughly 1,800,000 distinct CDR3 sequences, around 48% of them seen just once. Sequencing used blood. Receptors were obtained from a woman in her thirties or forties in good health.

This chain connects TRBV4-3 to TRBJ2-3; a weak D match, TRBD2 (6 bases). V lost 1 base, J lost 3 bases, and 11 bases lay in between. CDR1 LGHNA and CDR2 YSLEER come from the germline V gene. The CDR3 is 15 amino acids. As DNA, the CDR3 is TGCGCCAGCAGCCAAGCGGCGGCGGGAACAGATACGCAGTATTTT. Amino acid sequence: CASSQAAAGTDTQYF.

The table lists this clonotype with a few counts. This sequence joins TRBV28 and TRBJ1-6; 8 nucleotides match TRBD1. The V gene end was trimmed by 5 bases and the J gene end by 7 bases; junction bases not matched to a gene: 7. The CDR3 consists of 15 residues. Germline V gene sequence: CDR1 MDHEN, CDR2 SYDVKM. CDR3 residues: CASSPPTGENSPLHF. CDR3 coding DNA: TGTGCCAGCAGTCCCCCGACAGGGGAGAATTCACCCCTCCACTTT.

This rearrangement joins TRBV6-6 to TRBJ2-7, with D perhaps assigned TRBD1 or TRBD2 (6 bases each). Germline CDR1 reads MNHNY; CDR2 reads SVGAGI (reference sequence). The V end was cut by 3 bases, the J end by 3 bases, with 15 bases between. The CDR3 length is 15 residues. The CDR3 DNA reads TGTGCCAGCAGTTATGAAGGGGGGACCTACTACGAGCAGTACTTC. Translating it yields CASSYEGGTYYEQYF.

This clonotype was picked up one time. The junction differs from germline at one of its ends, possibly a read error. The chain employs TRBV20-1 and TRBJ2-5; D is unresolved. The germline gives CDR1 DFQATT, CDR2 SNEGSKA (reference sequence). The CDR3 length is 11 residues. The CDR3 nucleotides are TGCAGTGCTAGATTAGGAGAGACCCGGTACTTC. Protein: CSARLGETRYF.

The sample holds a few counts of this clonotype. CDR3 DNA: TGTGCCAGCAGTTCGACTACTCCAACCCCCAATGAGCAGTTCTTC. Translated, it gives CASSSTTPTPNEQFF. This sequence joins TRBV6-6 and TRBJ2-1, with D maybe TRBD2 (5 bases). Germline V gene data show CDR1 as MNHNY and CDR2 as SVGAGI (reference sequence). Trimming left V 4 bases short and J 6 bases short, with 16 bases between. This CDR3 is 15 amino acids long.

This clonotype was observed a handful of times. The V call is TRBV29-1, the J call TRBJ1-5; D call uncertain. V lost 4 bases to trimming and J lost 3 bases, with 10 bases between them. The CDR3 has 13 residues. Germline V gene lookup returns CDR1 SQVTM and CDR2 ANQGSEA. The CDR3 DNA reads as TGCAGCGTTGTCGGCGGGAACAATCAGCCCCAGCATTTT. Translating it yields CSVVGGNNQPQHF. The full variable domain, with the rest looked up from reference TRBV29-1 and TRBJ1-5, is SAVISQKPSRDICQRGTSLTIQCQVDSQVTMMFWYRQQPGQSLTLIATANQGSEATYESGFVIDKFPISRPNLTFSTLTVSNMSPEDSSIYLCSVVGGNNQPQHFGDGTRLSIL.

This clonotype has a handful of counts. This chain uses TRBV6-2 or TRBV6-3 with TRBJ1-2; tentatively, D is TRBD1 (6 bases). The V end was cut by 4 bases, the J end by 12 bases, with 27 bases between. From germline, CDR1 is MNHEY and CDR2 SVGEGT. CDR3 length: 16 amino acids. CDR3 coding DNA: TGTGCCAGCAGTTCGTCGGTGAGACAGGCTATCGAGGGGGACACCTTC. Translation gives CASSSSVRQAIEGDTF.

The rearrangement links TRBV6-5 to TRBJ2-1; D unresolved. The CDR3 is made up of 11 amino acids. Germline loops: CDR1 MNHEY, CDR2 SVGAGI. V dropped 10 bases and J dropped 1 base, with 5 bases sitting between them. The CDR3 protein is CATFSYNEQFF. As DNA, the CDR3 is TGTGCCACTTTTTCCTACAATGAGCAGTTCTTC.

V and J are TRBV4-3 and TRBJ1-1, with a tentative D call TRBD1 (5 bases). In germline, CDR1 is LGHNA, CDR2 YSLEER. The CDR3 totals 15 residues. V dropped 0 bases and J dropped 4 bases, with 12 bases sitting between them. The CDR3: CASSQDREGTTEAFF. CDR3 sequence (DNA): TGCGCCAGCAGCCAAGATCGCGAGGGGACCACTGAAGCTTTCTTT.

The chain employs TRBV3-1 and TRBJ2-6, with D possibly TRBD1 on 5 matching bases. Germline V gene sequence: CDR1 LGHDT, CDR2 YNNKEL (reference sequence). The CDR3 length is 14 residues. Trimming pared 4 bases from V and 13 bases from J, leaving 17 bases between. The CDR3 is CASSRQEQGRVLTF. The CDR3 DNA is TGTGCCAGCAGCCGCCAAGAGCAGGGCCGGGTCCTGACTTTC. Full variable domain (rest looked up from reference TRBV3-1 and TRBJ2-6): DTAVSQTPKYLVTQMGNDKSIKCEQNLGHDTMYWYKQDSKKFLKIMFSYNNKELIINETVPNRFSPKSPDKAHLNLHINSLELGDSAVYFCASSRQEQGRVLTFGAGSRLTVL.

CDR3 region: CASSAEDRTYNEQFF. DNA of the CDR3: TGTGCCAGCAGTGCCGAGGACAGAACCTACAATGAGCAGTTCTTC. V gene TRBV6-1 combines with J gene TRBJ2-1; a weak D match, TRBD1 (6 bases). The germline V gene encodes CDR1 MNHNS and CDR2 SASEGT. Between the trimmed V and J ends, which lost 4 bases and 2 bases, there was a span of 12 bases. CDR3 size: 15 residues.

CDR3 amino acids: CASRGTTFTAQYF. In nucleotides, the CDR3 is TGTGCCAGCCGCGGGACCACCTTTACGGCGCAGTATTTT. V gene TRBV6-5 combines with J gene TRBJ2-3, with D possibly being TRBD2 (6 bases). This CDR3 comprises 13 residues. CDR1 and CDR2 from the germline V gene are MNHEY and SVGAGI. V was trimmed by 8 bases and J by 10 bases, leaving 19 bases between them.

Only a few counts were recorded for this clonotype. The chain carries TRBV28 and TRBJ2-3, with 8 bases identical to TRBD1. Germline CDR1 and CDR2: MDHEN and SYDVKM. The J segment lost 4 bases and the V segment lost 8 bases, leaving 11 bases of the junction unmatched. This CDR3 spans 15 amino acids. As DNA, the CDR3 is TGTGCCAGCGAGTCAGGGGGCGCAAGGCCAGATACGCAGTATTTT. Translated: CASESGGARPDTQYF.